In this sample, the clone carrying this T cell receptor beta chain turned up a few times. One end of the junction varies from germline; a read error may be responsible. The germline CDR1 and CDR2 sequences are LGHDT and YNNKEL (reference sequence). This CDR3 comprises 15 residues. The sample belongs to a study of T cells after yellow fever vaccination. TCRdb called the 5' RACE reads again in MiXCR, with one record for every CDR3 protein. The sample carries a few hundred thousand distinct CDR3 sequences, about an eighth recorded once. This rearrangement joins TRBV3-1 to TRBJ2-5; no firm D call. This specimen consisted of CD4+ T cells sorted from PBMCs, obtained 15 days after the yellow fever booster vaccination. This receptor was obtained from a man younger than 35 who received the YFV17D yellow fever vaccine. The CDR3 nucleotides read TGTGCCAGCAGCCAAGGCAGCACCGTCCAAGCGACCCAGTACTTC. Translating it yields CASSQGSTVQATQYF.